This TCR beta chain was recorded in a study of T cells after yellow fever vaccination. Generation of TCR cDNA used 5'RACE template switching (which added a universal primer site and UMIs). TCRdb called the 5' RACE reads again in MiXCR, with one record for every CDR3 protein. This sample has roughly 250,000 distinct CDR3 sequences, with about an eighth found just once. Regarding this clonotype: A read error may account for a junction end that differs from germline.

The material was CD4+ T cells sorted from PBMCs, obtained 45 days after the yellow fever booster vaccination. This receptor was identified in a man younger than 40 who received the YFV17D yellow fever vaccine.

This chain's CDR3 is CASSLRDLRGF. The CDR3 nucleotides read TGTGCCAGCAGCTTAAGAGACCTGCGGGGCTTT. This chain connects TRBV7-9 to TRBJ1-1; D not certain. This CDR3 region has 11 residues. Germline V gives CDR1 SEHNR, CDR2 FQNEAQ (reference sequence).